Presented here are 11 T cell receptor beta chains from one specimen sequenced in a study of CD8 T cells in Susac syndrome. Random-hexamer reverse transcription was applied to roughly 0.5 to 1 ug RNA. A single record per CDR3 protein comes from TCRdb applying MiXCR to the immunoSEQ multiplex PCR reads. The sample lists about 300,000 distinct CDR3 sequences, 92% occurring once. Sample: CD4+ T cells from PBMCs. These receptor sequences come from a human donor with multiple sclerosis.

V is TRBV7-9 and J is TRBJ2-6; D ambiguous. V gave up 1 base and J gave up 1 base, with 5 bases separating them. The germline V gene has CDR1 SEHNR and CDR2 FQNEAQ (reference sequence). CDR3 length equals 15 residues. CDR3 sequence: CASSLVLSGANVLTF. CDR3 coding DNA: TGTGCCAGCAGCTTAGTTCTATCTGGGGCCAACGTCCTGACTTTC.

The gene calls are TRBV23-1 and TRBJ2-5, with D tentatively TRBD1 (5 bases). TRBV23-1 is known as an ORF, though its function is uncertain. The length of the CDR3 is 13 residues. The V gene lost 6 bases and the J gene lost 7 bases, with 15 bases spanning the gap. DNA for the CDR3: TGCGCCAGCAGCCAACAGGTCCTTTTGACCCAGTACTTC. It yields the protein CASSQQVLLTQYF.

V and J are TRBV18 and TRBJ2-1; no firm D call. Between the trimmed V and J ends, which lost 5 bases and 5 bases, there was a span of 4 bases. Germline V lookup: CDR1 KGHSH, CDR2 LQKENI. This CDR3 region has 11 residues. In nucleotides, the CDR3 is TGTGCCAGCTCAACCGACAATGAGCAGTTCTTC. Encoded protein: CASSTDNEQFF. Complete variable domain (other parts from reference TRBV18 and TRBJ2-1): NAGVMQNPRHLVRRRGQEARLRCSPMKGHSHVYWYRQLPEEGLKFMVYLQKENIIDESGMPKERFSAEFPKEGPSILRIQQVVRGDSAAYFCASSTDNEQFFGPGTRLTVL.

J is TRBJ2-1 and V is TRBV12-3 or TRBV12-4; TRBD2 is a possible D gene (6 bases). The CDR3 covers 14 residues. The V and J ends lost 4 bases and 4 bases respectively, with 11 bases between them. The CDR3 DNA reads as TGTGCCAGCAGTTACGGGAGACGGTACAATGAGCAGTTCTTC. Amino acids: CASSYGRRYNEQFF.

This chain joins TRBV20-1 and TRBJ2-3, with 11 bases lining up with TRBD2. CDR1 DFQATT and CDR2 SNEGSKA come from the germline V gene (reference sequence). This CDR3 has 13 residues. CDR3 bases: TGCAGCGGACTAGCGGGCCTAGGCGGTACGCAGTATTTT. Its translation: CSGLAGLGGTQYF.

This rearrangement joins TRBV29-1 to TRBJ1-5; 9 bases are a match to TRBD1. The germline gives CDR1 SQVTM, CDR2 ANQGSEA. This CDR3 contains 13 residues. V dropped 4 bases and J dropped 4; count of bases not matched to a gene: 2. Written as DNA, the CDR3 is TGCAGCGTTGGACAGGGGGGTAATCAGCCCCAGCATTTT. Its translation: CSVGQGGNQPQHF. Combining the CDR3 with reference TRBV29-1 and TRBJ1-5 gives the whole variable domain SAVISQKPSRDICQRGTSLTIQCQVDSQVTMMFWYRQQPGQSLTLIATANQGSEATYESGFVIDKFPISRPNLTFSTLTVSNMSPEDSSIYLCSVGQGGNQPQHFGDGTRLSIL.

The V gene is TRBV29-1, the J gene TRBJ2-2; D uncertain. V was cut by 6 bases and J by 3 bases, with 5 bases left in between. The CDR3 runs to 11 residues. The germline gives CDR1 SQVTM, CDR2 ANQGSEA. The DNA of the CDR3 is TGCAGCGTCACCTACACCGGGGAGCTGTTTTTT. This gives the protein CSVTYTGELFF.

The chain combines TRBV18 with TRBJ2-7; D is uncertain. The germline V gene encodes CDR1 KGHSH and CDR2 LQKENI. V dropped 1 base and J dropped 2 bases, with 6 bases sitting between them. This CDR3 spans 13 amino acids. The CDR3 DNA follows: TGTGCCAGCTCACCACTGGAGCCCTACGAGCAGTACTTC. It yields the protein CASSPLEPYEQYF.

The CDR3 bases are TGCAGCTCGGAAACGGGAGGCATTCAGTACTTC. This gives the protein CSSETGGIQYF. The V and J genes are TRBV29-1 and TRBJ2-4, with TRBD2 matching over 7 bases. V dropped 8 bases and J dropped 9; count of bases not matched to a gene: 7. This CDR3 region has 11 residues. Germline V CDR1 and CDR2: SQVTM, ANQGSEA.

J is TRBJ2-5 and V is TRBV10-3; 7 nucleotides align to TRBD2. CDR3 length: 17 amino acids. V was pared by 0 bases and J by 7 bases, with 14 bases of the junction left unmatched. Germline lookup yields CDR1 ENHRY and CDR2 SYGVKD. CDR3 residues: CAISESPAGVASGTQYF. The CDR3 region has the DNA TGTGCCATCAGTGAGTCTCCGGCGGGAGTAGCGAGCGGGACCCAGTACTTC.

The chain combines TRBV20-1 with TRBJ2-1; the D is unclear. Germline CDR1 reads DFQATT; CDR2 reads SNEGSKA (reference sequence). Trimming cost V 3 bases and J 0 bases, with 6 bases left between them. There are 13 residues in the CDR3. The CDR3 reads CSASDGSYNEQFF. CDR3 nucleotide sequence: TGCAGTGCTAGCGATGGCTCCTACAATGAGCAGTTCTTC.